The clone carrying this T cell receptor beta chain is a singleton in its sample. This record comes from a study of T cell responses to AZD1222 COVID-19 vaccine. Germline-derived CDR1 and CDR2 are LNHNV and YYDKDF (reference sequence). CDR3 size: 14 residues. Trimming pared 3 bases from V and 3 bases from J, leaving 9 bases between. Data came from immunoSEQ multiplex PCR; TCRdb stores just in-frame clones and leaves some out. Found here are 95,000 to 150,000 clones, around 82% of them singletons; the top ten hold 6.2%. The clonotype originates from an adult in good health. This specimen was peripheral blood, taken on day 0 of AZD1222 vaccination. The chain links TRBV15 to TRBJ1-5; no clear D. This CDR3 reads CATSRTGNNQPQHF. The CDR3 nucleotides read TGTGCCACCAGCAGGACCGGGAACAATCAGCCCCAGCATTTT. Complete variable domain (other parts from reference TRBV15 and TRBJ1-5): DAMVIQNPRYQVTQFGKPVTLSCSQTLNHNVMYWYQQKSSQAPKLLFHYYDKDFNNEADTPDNFQSRRPNTSFCFLDIRSPGLGDTAMYLCATSRTGNNQPQHFGDGTRLSIL.